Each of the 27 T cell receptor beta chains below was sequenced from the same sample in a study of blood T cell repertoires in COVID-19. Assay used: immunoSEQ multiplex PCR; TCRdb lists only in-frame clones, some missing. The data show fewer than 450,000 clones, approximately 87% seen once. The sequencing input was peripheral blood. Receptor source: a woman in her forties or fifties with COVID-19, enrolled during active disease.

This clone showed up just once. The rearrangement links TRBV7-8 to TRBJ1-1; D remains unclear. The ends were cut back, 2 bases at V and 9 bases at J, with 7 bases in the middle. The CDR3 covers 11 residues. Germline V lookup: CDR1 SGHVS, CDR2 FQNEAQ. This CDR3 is CASSLIQKAFF. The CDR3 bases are TGTGCCAGCAGCTTAATTCAGAAAGCTTTCTTT.

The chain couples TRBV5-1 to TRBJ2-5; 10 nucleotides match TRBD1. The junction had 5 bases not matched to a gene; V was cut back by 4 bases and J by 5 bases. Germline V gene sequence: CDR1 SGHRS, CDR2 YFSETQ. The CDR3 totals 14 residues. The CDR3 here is CASSRQGAGETQYF. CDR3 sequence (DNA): TGCGCCAGCAGCCGACAGGGGGCGGGGGAGACCCAGTACTTC.

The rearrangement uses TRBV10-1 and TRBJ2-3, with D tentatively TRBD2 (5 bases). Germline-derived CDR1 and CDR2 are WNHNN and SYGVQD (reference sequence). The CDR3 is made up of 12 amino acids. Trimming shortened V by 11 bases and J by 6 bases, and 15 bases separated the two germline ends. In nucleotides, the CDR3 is TGCGCCTGCAAAGGACGGGATGATACGCAGTATTTT. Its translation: CACKGRDDTQYF.

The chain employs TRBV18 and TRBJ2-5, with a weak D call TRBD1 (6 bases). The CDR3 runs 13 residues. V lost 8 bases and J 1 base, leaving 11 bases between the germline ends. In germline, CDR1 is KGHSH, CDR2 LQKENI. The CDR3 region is CASENRAQETQYF. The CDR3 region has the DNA TGTGCCAGCGAAAACAGGGCCCAAGAGACCCAGTACTTC.

CDR3 protein: CASQQGRGNTIYF. In nucleotides, the CDR3 is TGTGCCAGCCAACAGGGGAGAGGAAACACCATATATTTT. The J gene is TRBJ1-3, the V gene TRBV7-3; the match to TRBD1 covers 7 bases. V gave up 8 bases and J gave up 4 bases; unmatched junction bases: 5. CDR3 length equals 13 residues. In germline, CDR1 is SGHTA, CDR2 FQGTGA.

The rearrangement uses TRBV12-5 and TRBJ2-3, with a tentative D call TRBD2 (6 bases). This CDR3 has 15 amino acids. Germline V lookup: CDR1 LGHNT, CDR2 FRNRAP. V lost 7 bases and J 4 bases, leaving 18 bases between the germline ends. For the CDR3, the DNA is TGTGCTAGTGATTGGGGGGACCCCCAGGCAGATACGCAGTATTTT. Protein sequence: CASDWGDPQADTQYF.

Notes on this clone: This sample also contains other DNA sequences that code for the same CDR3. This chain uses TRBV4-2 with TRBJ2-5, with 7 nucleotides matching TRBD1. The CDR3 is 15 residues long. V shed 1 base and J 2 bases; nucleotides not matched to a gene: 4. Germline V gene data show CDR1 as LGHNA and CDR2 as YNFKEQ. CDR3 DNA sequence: TGTGCCAGCAGCCAAGGAGGGGGCCCTCAAGAGACCCAGTACTTC. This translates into CASSQGGGPQETQYF.

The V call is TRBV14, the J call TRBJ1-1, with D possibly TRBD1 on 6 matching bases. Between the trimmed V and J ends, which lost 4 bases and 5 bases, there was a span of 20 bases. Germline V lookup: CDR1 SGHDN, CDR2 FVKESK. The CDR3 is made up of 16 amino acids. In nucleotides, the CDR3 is TGTGCCAGCAGCCCCGGGCGGGGGGCTGGTGGTACTGAAGCTTTCTTT. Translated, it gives CASSPGRGAGGTEAFF.

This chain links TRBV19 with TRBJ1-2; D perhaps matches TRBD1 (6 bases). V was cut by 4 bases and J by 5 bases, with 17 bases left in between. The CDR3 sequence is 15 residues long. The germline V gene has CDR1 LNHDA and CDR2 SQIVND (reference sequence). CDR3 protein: CASSSGTSSFYGYTF. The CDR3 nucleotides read TGTGCCAGTAGTAGTGGGACATCGAGCTTTTATGGCTACACCTTC.

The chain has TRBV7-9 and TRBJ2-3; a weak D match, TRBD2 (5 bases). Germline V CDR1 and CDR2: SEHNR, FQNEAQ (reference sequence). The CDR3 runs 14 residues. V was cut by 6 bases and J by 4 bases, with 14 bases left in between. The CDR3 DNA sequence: TGTGCCAGCAGTCTATCCTTGGGAGCAGATACGCAGTATTTT. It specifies CASSLSLGADTQYF.

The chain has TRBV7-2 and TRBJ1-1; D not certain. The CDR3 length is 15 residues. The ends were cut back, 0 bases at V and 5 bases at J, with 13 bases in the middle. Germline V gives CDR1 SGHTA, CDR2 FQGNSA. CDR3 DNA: TGTGCCAGCAGCTTAGCGGGCGGGGTAGGAACTGAAGCTTTCTTT. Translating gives CASSLAGGVGTEAFF.

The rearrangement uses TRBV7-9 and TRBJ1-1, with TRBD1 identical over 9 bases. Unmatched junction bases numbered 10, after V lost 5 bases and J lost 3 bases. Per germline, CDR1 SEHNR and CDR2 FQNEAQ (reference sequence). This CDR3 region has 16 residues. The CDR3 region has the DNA TGTGCCAGCAGCCGTATTAGACAGGGGGGATACACTGAAGCTTTCTTT. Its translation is CASSRIRQGGYTEAFF.

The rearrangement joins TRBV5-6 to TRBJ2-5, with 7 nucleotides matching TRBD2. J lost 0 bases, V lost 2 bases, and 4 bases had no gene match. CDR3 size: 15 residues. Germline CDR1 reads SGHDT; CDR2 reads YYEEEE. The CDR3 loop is CASSFGGTNQETQYF. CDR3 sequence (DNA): TGTGCCAGCAGCTTCGGCGGGACTAACCAAGAGACCCAGTACTTC.

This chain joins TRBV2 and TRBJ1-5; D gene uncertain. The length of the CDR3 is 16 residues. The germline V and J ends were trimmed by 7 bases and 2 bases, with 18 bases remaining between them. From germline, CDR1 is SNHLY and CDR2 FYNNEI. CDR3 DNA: TGTGCCAGCACCAAAAGGTCCGGGAACGGCAATCAGCCCCAGCATTTT. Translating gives CASTKRSGNGNQPQHF.

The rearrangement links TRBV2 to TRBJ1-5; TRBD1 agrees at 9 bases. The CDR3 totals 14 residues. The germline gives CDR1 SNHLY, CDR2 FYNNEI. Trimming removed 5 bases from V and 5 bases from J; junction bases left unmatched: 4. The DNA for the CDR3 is TGTGCCAGCAGTTACCGGACAGGGGATCAGCCCCAGCATTTT. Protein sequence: CASSYRTGDQPQHF.

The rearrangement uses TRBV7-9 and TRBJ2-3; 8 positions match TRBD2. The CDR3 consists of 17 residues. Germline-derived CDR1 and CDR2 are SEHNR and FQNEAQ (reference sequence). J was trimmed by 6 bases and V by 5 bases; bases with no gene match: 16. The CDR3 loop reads CASSPPGLGDRADTQYF. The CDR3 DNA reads TGTGCCAGCAGCCCCCCGGGACTAGGCGATAGGGCGGATACGCAGTATTTT. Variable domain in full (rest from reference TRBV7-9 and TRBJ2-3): DTGVSQNPRHKITKRGQNVTFRCDPISEHNRLYWYRQTLGQGPEFLTYFQNEAQLEKSRLLSDRFSAERPKGSFSTLEIQRTEQGDSAMYLCASSPPGLGDRADTQYFGPGTRLTVL.

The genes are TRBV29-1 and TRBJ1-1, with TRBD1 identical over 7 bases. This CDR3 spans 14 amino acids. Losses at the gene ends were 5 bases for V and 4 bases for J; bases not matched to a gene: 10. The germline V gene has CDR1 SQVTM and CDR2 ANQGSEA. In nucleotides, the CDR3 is TGCAGCGTTTGGACAGGAGACTTGGGCACTGAAGCTTTCTTT. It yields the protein CSVWTGDLGTEAFF.

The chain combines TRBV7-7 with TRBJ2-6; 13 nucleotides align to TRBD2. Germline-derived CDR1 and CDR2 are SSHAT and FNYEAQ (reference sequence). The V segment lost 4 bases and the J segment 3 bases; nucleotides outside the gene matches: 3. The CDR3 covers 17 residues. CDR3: CASSSGLAGVGANVLTF. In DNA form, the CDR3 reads TGTGCCAGCAGCTCAGGACTAGCGGGAGTTGGGGCCAACGTCCTGACTTTC.

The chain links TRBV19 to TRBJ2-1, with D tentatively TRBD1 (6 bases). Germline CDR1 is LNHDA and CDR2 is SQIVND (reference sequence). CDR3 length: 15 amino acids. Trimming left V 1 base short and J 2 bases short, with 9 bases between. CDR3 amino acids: CASSIAGDAYNEQFF. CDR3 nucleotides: TGTGCCAGTAGTATAGCAGGGGACGCCTACAATGAGCAGTTCTTC.

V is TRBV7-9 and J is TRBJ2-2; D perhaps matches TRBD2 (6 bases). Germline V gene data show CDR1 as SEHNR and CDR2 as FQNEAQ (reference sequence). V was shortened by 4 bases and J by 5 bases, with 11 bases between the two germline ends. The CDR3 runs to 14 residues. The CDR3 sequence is CASSSQGGTGELFF. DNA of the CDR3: TGTGCCAGCAGCTCTCAGGGAGGAACCGGGGAGCTGTTTTTT.

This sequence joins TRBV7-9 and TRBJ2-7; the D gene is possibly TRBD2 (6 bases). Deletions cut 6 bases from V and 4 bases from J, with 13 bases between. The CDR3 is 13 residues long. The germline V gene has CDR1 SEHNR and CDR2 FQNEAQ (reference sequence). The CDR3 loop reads CASSFVADYEQYF. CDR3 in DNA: TGTGCCAGCAGTTTTGTAGCGGATTACGAGCAGTACTTC.

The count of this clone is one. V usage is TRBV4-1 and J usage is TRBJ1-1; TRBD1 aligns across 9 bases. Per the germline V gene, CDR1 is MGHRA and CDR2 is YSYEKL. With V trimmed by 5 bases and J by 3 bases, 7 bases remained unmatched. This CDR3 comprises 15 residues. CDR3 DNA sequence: TGCGCCAGCAGCACCAGAGACAGGGGGTACACTGAAGCTTTCTTT. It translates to CASSTRDRGYTEAFF.

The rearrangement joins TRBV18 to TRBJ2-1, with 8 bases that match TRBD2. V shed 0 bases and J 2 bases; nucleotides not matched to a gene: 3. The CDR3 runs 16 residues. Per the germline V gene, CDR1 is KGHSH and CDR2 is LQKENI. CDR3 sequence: CASSPPGGGTYNEQFF. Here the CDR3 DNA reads TGTGCCAGCTCACCACCCGGGGGGGGCACCTACAATGAGCAGTTCTTC.

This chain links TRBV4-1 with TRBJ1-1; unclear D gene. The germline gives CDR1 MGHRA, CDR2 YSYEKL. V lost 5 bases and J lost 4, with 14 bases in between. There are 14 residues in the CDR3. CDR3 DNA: TGCGCCAGCAGCTCGGGGATGGCGGTCACTGAAGCTTTCTTT. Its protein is CASSSGMAVTEAFF.

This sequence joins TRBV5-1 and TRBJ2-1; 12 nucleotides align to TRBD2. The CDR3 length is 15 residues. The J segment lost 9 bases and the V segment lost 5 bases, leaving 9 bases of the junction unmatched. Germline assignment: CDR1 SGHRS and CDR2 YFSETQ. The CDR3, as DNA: TGCGCCAGCAGTTTGAGACTAGCGGGAGTTACTGAGCAGTTCTTC. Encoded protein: CASSLRLAGVTEQFF.

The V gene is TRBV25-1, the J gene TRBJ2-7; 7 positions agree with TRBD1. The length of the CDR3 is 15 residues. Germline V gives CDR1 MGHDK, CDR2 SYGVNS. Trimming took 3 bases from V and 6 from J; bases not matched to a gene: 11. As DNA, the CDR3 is TGTGCCAGCAGTGACACGACAGGGTACGGGGCCGAGCAGTACTTC. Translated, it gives CASSDTTGYGAEQYF.

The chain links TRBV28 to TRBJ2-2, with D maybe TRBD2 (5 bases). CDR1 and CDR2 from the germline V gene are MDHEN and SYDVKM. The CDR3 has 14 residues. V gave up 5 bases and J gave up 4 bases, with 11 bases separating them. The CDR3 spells CASSPASRTGELFF. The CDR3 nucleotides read TGTGCCAGCAGTCCGGCTAGCCGCACCGGGGAGCTGTTTTTT. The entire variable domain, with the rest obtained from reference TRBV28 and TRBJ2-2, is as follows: DVKVTQSSRYLVKRTGEKVFLECVQDMDHENMFWYRQDPGLGLRLIYFSYDVKMKEKGDIPEGYSVSREKKERFSLILESASTNQTSMYLCASSPASRTGELFFGEGSRLTVL.